Below are 7 T cell receptor beta chains sequenced from a single sample in a study of T cells after yellow fever vaccination. TCRdb re-called the 5' RACE reads with MiXCR, one entry per CDR3 protein. The sample records more than 90,000 distinct CDR3 sequences, around 7.2% being singletons. Material: CD4+ T cells sorted from PBMCs, obtained more than 35 days after the first yellow fever vaccination. These receptors were obtained from a man younger than 35 who received the YFV17D yellow fever vaccine.

About this clonotype itself: A much larger clone lies one base from this, so it may be a read error. The chain couples TRBV5-1 to TRBJ2-5; perhaps TRBD1 as D (7 bases). The germline CDR1 and CDR2 sequences are SGHRS and YFSETQ. V was clipped by 0 bases and J by 4 bases, with 16 bases between them. There are 16 residues in the CDR3. CDR3 DNA sequence: TGCGCCAGCAGCTTGGCGGTTCAGGGGGGAGGAGAGACCCAGTACTTC. This gives the protein CASSLAVQGGGETQYF.

This clonotype was seen ten or more times. The chain couples TRBV19 to TRBJ2-4; 8 bases agree with TRBD1. There are 14 residues in the CDR3. Germline loops: CDR1 LNHDA, CDR2 SQIVND (reference sequence). The V segment lost 5 bases and the J segment 6 bases; nucleotides outside the gene matches: 6. The CDR3 sequence: CASSQGTGVNIQYF. The CDR3 DNA is TGTGCCAGTAGTCAAGGGACAGGAGTAAACATTCAGTACTTC.

Comments on this clonotype: A much larger clone is a single base away; this may be a read error. This chain uses TRBV5-1 with TRBJ2-1; a weak D match, TRBD2 (6 bases). CDR1 is SGHRS and CDR2 is YFSETQ in the germline V gene. The CDR3 sequence is 16 residues long. The CDR3, as DNA: TGCGCCAGCAGCTTGGCCCGGGACTCAGGGCACAATGAGCAGCTCTTC. It is translated as CASSLARDSGHNEQLF.

This clonotype came up many times. The chain is built from TRBV20-1 and TRBJ1-4, with D hard to call. The CDR3 is made up of 13 amino acids. The germline CDR1 and CDR2 sequences are DFQATT and SNEGSKA (reference sequence). V was shortened by 2 bases and J by 8 bases, with 12 bases between the two germline ends. The CDR3: CSARRERREKLFF. The CDR3 coding sequence is TGCAGTGCTAGAAGGGAGAGACGGGAAAAACTGTTTTTT.

Ten or more counts support this clonotype. The CDR3 coding sequence is TGTGCCAGCAGTGTAGTCCGGGAATTTGAAGAGACCCAGTACTTC. Its translation is CASSVVREFEETQYF. The chain couples TRBV6-2 or TRBV6-3 to TRBJ2-5; a possible D gene is TRBD2 (5 bases). Germline values: CDR1 MNHEY, CDR2 SVGEGT. The CDR3 loop spans 15 amino acids. V was shortened by 5 bases and J by 3 bases, with 16 bases between the two germline ends.

In this sample, this clonotype turned up many times. The chain is built from TRBV4-1 and TRBJ2-3; 7 bases line up with TRBD1. The CDR3 extends over 16 amino acids. Trimming at V came to 3 bases and at J to 11 bases, leaving 17 bases not matched to a gene. CDR1 and CDR2 from the germline V gene are MGHRA and YSYEKL. DNA for the CDR3: TGCGCCAGCAGCCAGGCACCGGGACAGCCGACTTCGGGGCAGTATTTT. This translates into CASSQAPGQPTSGQYF.

This clonotype was picked up many times. V usage is TRBV7-2 and J usage is TRBJ1-1; TRBD1 matches 7 bases. The ends lost 4 bases at V and 4 bases at J; junction bases unmatched: 12. Germline values: CDR1 SGHTA, CDR2 FQGNSA. The CDR3 is 16 residues long. In DNA form, the CDR3 reads TGTGCCAGCAGCTCCGGGTCCCGGACAGGCTCCACTGAAGCTTTCTTT. This encodes CASSSGSRTGSTEAFF.